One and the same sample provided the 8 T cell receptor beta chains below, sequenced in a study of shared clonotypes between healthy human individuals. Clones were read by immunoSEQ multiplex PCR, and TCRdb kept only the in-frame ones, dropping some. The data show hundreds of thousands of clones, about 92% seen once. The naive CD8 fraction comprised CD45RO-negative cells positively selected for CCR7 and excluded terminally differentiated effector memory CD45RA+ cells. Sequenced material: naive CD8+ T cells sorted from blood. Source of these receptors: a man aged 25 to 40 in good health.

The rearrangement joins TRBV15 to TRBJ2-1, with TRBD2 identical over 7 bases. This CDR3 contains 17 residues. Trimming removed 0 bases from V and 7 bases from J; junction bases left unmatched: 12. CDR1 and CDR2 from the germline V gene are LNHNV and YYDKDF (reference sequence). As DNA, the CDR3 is TGTGCCACCAGCAGAGATCCTACTGCGGGAGAGCGAAATGAGCAGTTCTTC. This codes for CATSRDPTAGERNEQFF.

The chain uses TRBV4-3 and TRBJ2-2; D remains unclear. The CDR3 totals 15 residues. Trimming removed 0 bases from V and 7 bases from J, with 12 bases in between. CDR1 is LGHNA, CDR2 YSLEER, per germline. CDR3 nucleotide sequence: TGCGCCAGCAGCCAAGATCAGATGGGTGGCGGGGAGCTGTTTTTT. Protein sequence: CASSQDQMGGGELFF.

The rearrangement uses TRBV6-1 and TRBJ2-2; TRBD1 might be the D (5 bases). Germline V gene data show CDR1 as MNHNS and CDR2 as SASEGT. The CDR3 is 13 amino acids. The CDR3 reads CVCRDRYTGELFF. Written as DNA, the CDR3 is TGTGTCTGCAGGGATAGGTACACCGGGGAGCTGTTTTTT.

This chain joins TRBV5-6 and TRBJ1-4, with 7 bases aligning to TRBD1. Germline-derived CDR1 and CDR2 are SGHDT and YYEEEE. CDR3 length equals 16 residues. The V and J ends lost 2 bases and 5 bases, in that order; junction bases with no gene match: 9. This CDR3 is CASSLSPGQQNEKLFF. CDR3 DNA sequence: TGTGCCAGCAGCTTATCGCCGGGACAGCAGAATGAAAAACTGTTTTTT.

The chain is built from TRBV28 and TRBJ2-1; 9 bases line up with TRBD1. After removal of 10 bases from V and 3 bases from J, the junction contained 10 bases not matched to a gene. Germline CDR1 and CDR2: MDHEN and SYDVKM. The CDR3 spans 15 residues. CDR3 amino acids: CATEPGQGFYNEQFF. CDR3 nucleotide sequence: TGTGCCACCGAGCCGGGACAGGGTTTCTACAATGAGCAGTTCTTC.

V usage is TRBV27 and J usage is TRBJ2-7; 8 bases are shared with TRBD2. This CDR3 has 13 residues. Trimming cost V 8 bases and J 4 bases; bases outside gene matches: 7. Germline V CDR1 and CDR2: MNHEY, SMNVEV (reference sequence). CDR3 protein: CASVSGATYEQYF. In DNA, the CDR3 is TGTGCCAGCGTTAGCGGGGCGACATACGAGCAGTACTTC.

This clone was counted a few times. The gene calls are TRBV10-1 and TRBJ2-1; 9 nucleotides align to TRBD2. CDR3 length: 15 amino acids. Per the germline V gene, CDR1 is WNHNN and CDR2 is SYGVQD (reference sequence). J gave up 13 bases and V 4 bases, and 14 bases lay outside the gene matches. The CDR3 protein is CASSAGTSSRGGQFF. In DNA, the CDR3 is TGCGCCAGCAGTGCCGGGACTAGCAGCAGGGGTGGACAGTTCTTC.

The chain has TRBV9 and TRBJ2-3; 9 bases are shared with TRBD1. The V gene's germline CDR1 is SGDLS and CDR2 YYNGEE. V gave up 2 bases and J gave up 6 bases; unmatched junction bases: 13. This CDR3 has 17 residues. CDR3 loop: CASSVQPKGTGKDTQYF. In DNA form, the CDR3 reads TGTGCCAGCAGCGTTCAACCTAAGGGGACAGGGAAGGATACGCAGTATTTT.